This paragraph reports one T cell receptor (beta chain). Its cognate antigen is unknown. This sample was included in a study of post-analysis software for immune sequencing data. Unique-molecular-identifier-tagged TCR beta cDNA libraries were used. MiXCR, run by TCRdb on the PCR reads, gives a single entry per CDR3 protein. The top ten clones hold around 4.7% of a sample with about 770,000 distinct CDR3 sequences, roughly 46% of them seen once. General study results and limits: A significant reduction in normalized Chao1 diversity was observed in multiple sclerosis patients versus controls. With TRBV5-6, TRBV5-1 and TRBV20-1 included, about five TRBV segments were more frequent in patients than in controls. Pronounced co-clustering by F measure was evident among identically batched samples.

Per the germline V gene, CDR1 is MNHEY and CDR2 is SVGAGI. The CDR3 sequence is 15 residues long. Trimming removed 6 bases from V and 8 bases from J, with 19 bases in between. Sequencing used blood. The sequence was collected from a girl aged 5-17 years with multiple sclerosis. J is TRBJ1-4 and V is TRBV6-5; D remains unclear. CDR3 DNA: TGTGCCAGCAGCCGCGACTGGCGCAATGCCGAAAAACTGTTTTTT. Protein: CASSRDWRNAEKLFF.